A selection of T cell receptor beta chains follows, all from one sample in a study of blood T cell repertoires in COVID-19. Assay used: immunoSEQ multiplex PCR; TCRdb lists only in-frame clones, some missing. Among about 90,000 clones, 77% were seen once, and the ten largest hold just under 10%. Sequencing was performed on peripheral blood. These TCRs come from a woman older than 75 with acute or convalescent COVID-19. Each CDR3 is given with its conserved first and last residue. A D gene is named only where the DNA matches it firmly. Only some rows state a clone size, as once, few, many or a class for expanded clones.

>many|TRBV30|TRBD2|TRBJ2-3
CAWSPGLALQYF
TGTGCCTGGAGCCCGGGACTAGCATTGCAGTATTTT
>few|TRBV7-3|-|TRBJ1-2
CASSLSQAGGYTF
TGTGCCAGCAGCTTATCGCAGGCCGGTGGCTACACCTTC
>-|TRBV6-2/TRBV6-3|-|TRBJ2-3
CASSYEGVRTDTQYF
TGTGCCAGCAGTTACGAAGGGGTCCGCACAGATACGCAGTATTTT
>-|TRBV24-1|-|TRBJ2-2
CATSDTGLSELFF
TGTGCCACCAGTGACACGGGTCTCTCGGAGCTGTTTTTT
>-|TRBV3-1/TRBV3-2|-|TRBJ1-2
CASSLAGDSNYGYTF
TGTGCCAGCAGCCTCGCAGGGGATTCTAACTATGGCTACACCTTC
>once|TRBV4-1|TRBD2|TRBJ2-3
CASSPLAAGGVPDTQYF
TGCGCCAGCAGCCCGCTCGCGGCGGGGGGCGTCCCGGATACGCAGTATTTT
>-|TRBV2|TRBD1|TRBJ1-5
CASSEEAGGNQPQHF
TGTGCCAGCAGTGAAGAGGCAGGGGGGAATCAGCCCCAGCATTTT
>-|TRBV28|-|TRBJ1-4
CASSSPGLGDGEKLFF
TGTGCCAGCAGTTCGCCCGGCCTGGGAGATGGTGAAAAACTGTTTTTT
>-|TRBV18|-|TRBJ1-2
CASSAQDYGYTF
TGTGCCAGCTCAGCGCAGGACTATGGCTACACCTTC
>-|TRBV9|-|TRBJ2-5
CASSPRVAQETQYF
TGTGCCAGCAGCCCCCGTGTGGCCCAAGAGACCCAGTACTTC
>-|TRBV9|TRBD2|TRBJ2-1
CASSFSHGGGDEQFF
TGTGCCAGCAGCTTTTCGCACGGGGGAGGGGATGAGCAGTTCTTC
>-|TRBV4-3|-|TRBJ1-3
CASSPQGSNTIYF
TGCGCCAGCAGTCCTCAGGGGAGCAACACCATATATTTT
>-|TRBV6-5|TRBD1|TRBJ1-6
CASSRDGQGDSPLHF
TGTGCCAGCAGTAGGGATGGACAGGGGGACTCACCCCTCCACTTT
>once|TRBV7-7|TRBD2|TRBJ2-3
CASSPPGGEDTQYF
TGTGCTAGCAGCCCGCCGGGAGGAGAGGATACGCAGTATTTT
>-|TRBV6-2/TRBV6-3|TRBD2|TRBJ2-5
CASSYPLLAGRGRETQYF
TGTGCCAGCAGTTACCCCCTCCTAGCGGGGAGGGGTCGGGAGACCCAGTACTTC
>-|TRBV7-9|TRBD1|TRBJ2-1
CASSLQGASYNEQFF
TGTGCCAGCAGCTTACAGGGGGCTAGTTACAATGAGCAGTTCTTC
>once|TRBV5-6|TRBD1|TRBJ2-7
CASSNTGAYEQYF
TGTGCCAGCAGCAACACAGGGGCCTACGAGCAGTACTTC
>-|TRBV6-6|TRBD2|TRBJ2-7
CASSYSSGRAGEQYF
TGTGCCAGCAGTTACTCTAGCGGGAGGGCCGGGGAGCAGTACTTC
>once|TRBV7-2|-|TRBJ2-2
CASRLGQNTGELFF
TGTGCCAGCAGGCTGGGACAGAACACCGGGGAGCTGTTTTTT
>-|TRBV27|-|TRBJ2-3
CASSVPTTDTQYF
TGTGCCAGCAGTGTACCGACAACAGATACGCAGTATTTT
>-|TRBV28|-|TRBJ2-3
CASRSGGLDTDTQYF
TGTGCCAGCAGATCAGGAGGTTTGGACACAGATACGCAGTATTTT
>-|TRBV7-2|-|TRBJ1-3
CASSDGSPGNTIYF
TGTGCCAGCAGCGACGGGTCCCCTGGAAACACCATATATTTT
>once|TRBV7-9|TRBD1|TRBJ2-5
CASQQGAGETQYF
TGTGCCAGCCAGCAGGGGGCAGGGGAGACCCAGTACTTC
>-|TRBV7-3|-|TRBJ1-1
CASSLGGGISNTEAFF
TGTGCCAGCAGCTTAGGCGGCGGTATATCGAACACTGAAGCTTTCTTT
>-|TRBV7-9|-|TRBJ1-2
CASSSQGGGYTF
TGTGCCAGCAGCTCCCAGGGCGGTGGCTACACCTTC
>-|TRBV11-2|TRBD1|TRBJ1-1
CASSLQGARTEAFF
TGTGCCAGCAGCTTGCAGGGGGCCCGGACTGAAGCTTTCTTT
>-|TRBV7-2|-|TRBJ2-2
CASRRGSGELFF
TGTGCCAGCAGAAGGGGTTCCGGGGAGCTGTTTTTT
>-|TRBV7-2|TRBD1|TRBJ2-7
CASSLGGTGGVYEQYF
TGTGCCAGCAGCTTAGGGGGGACAGGGGGCGTGTACGAGCAGTACTTC